These T cell receptor beta chains were read from a single sample in a study of CD4+ T cells in melanoma. Method: immunoSEQ multiplex PCR; TCRdb's copy keeps in-frame clones and lacks some. The sample carries under 20,000 clones, roughly 76% recorded once. The source material was cells from a culture (not recorded whether cultured in vitro). These receptors were obtained from a human donor with melanoma. Each CDR3 is given with its conserved first and last residue. Each record gives: J gene, D gene, V gene, clone size, CDR3 DNA, CDR3 protein. D genes are given only for firm matches. The size entry is marked missing in some rows and otherwise reads once, few, many or a size class.

j_gene: TRBJ2-3; d_gene: TRBD2; v_gene: TRBV7-3; abundance: -; CDR3nt: TGTGCCAGCAGCCCGACTAGCGGGGGGGCAGATACGCAGTATTTT; CDR3aa: CASSPTSGGADTQYF
j_gene: TRBJ2-1; d_gene: TRBD2; v_gene: TRBV5-1; abundance: -; CDR3nt: TGCGCCAGCAGCTTGTCGATGGGACTACCAAACAATGAGCAGTTCTTC; CDR3aa: CASSLSMGLPNNEQFF
j_gene: TRBJ2-3; d_gene: -; v_gene: TRBV5-1; abundance: -; CDR3nt: TGCGCCAGCAGCACCGGGACCTCATCTAGCACAGATACGCAGTATTTT; CDR3aa: CASSTGTSSSTDTQYF
j_gene: TRBJ2-3; d_gene: TRBD2; v_gene: TRBV5-1; abundance: -; CDR3nt: TGCGCCAGCAGCGGCGGGGGGCCGGGAGATACGCAGTATTTT; CDR3aa: CASSGGGPGDTQYF
j_gene: TRBJ1-4; d_gene: TRBD1; v_gene: TRBV6-5; abundance: -; CDR3nt: TGTGCCAGCAGCGGAGACAGGGCACGGGAAAAACTGTTTTTT; CDR3aa: CASSGDRAREKLFF
j_gene: TRBJ2-7; d_gene: -; v_gene: TRBV9; abundance: -; CDR3nt: TGTGCCAGCAGTGCAAGACTAGGTTCCGAGCAGTACTTC; CDR3aa: CASSARLGSEQYF
j_gene: TRBJ2-5; d_gene: TRBD2; v_gene: TRBV5-4; abundance: -; CDR3nt: TGTGCCAGCAGAGTAGGCGGGGGGCGCGAGACCCAGTACTTC; CDR3aa: CASRVGGGRETQYF
j_gene: TRBJ1-4; d_gene: -; v_gene: TRBV12-2; abundance: -; CDR3nt: TGTGCAAGTCGCTGGCTGGGTTGGTGCGAAAATGAAAAACTGTTTTTT; CDR3aa: CASRWLGWCENEKLFF
j_gene: TRBJ1-4; d_gene: -; v_gene: TRBV14; abundance: once; CDR3nt: TGTGCCAGCAGCCGGTTTAATGAAAAACTGTTTTTT; CDR3aa: CASSRFNEKLFF
j_gene: TRBJ1-2; d_gene: -; v_gene: TRBV27; abundance: -; CDR3nt: TGTGCCAGCAGTTCCTCGGGAGGTCTGATCGGCTACACCTTC; CDR3aa: CASSSSGGLIGYTF
j_gene: TRBJ1-2; d_gene: -; v_gene: TRBV4-2; abundance: -; CDR3nt: TGTGCCAGCAGCCGGGACCAGGGGTCCGGCTATGGCTACACCTTC; CDR3aa: CASSRDQGSGYGYTF
j_gene: TRBJ1-3; d_gene: TRBD1; v_gene: TRBV9; abundance: -; CDR3nt: TGTGCCAGCAGCGTAGGACAGGGGGCGTCTGGAAACACCATATATTTT; CDR3aa: CASSVGQGASGNTIYF
j_gene: TRBJ1-1; d_gene: -; v_gene: TRBV7-8; abundance: -; CDR3nt: TGTGCCAGCGGCCGGGACACAAGACAGAAAGCTTTCTTT; CDR3aa: CASGRDTRQKAFF
j_gene: TRBJ2-1; d_gene: -; v_gene: TRBV7-9; abundance: -; CDR3nt: TGTGCCAGCACGCTTTTGCGGGACCGAGACAATGAGCAGTTCTTC; CDR3aa: CASTLLRDRDNEQFF
j_gene: TRBJ1-2; d_gene: TRBD1; v_gene: TRBV5-6; abundance: once; CDR3nt: TGTGCCAGCAGCTTGACGGGGAAGGGGGCAGATGGCTACACCTTC; CDR3aa: CASSLTGKGADGYTF
j_gene: TRBJ1-6; d_gene: -; v_gene: TRBV5-1; abundance: -; CDR3nt: TGCGCCAGCAGCTCCCAACAGAGGAATTCACCCCTCCACTTT; CDR3aa: CASSSQQRNSPLHF
j_gene: TRBJ1-1; d_gene: -; v_gene: TRBV5-1; abundance: -; CDR3nt: TGCGCCAGCAGCTCGACGGACAAACGAGTTGAAGCTTTCTTT; CDR3aa: CASSSTDKRVEAFF
j_gene: TRBJ2-7; d_gene: -; v_gene: TRBV18; abundance: -; CDR3nt: TGTGCCAGCTCACCACCCGTGGTGTACGAGCAGTACTTC; CDR3aa: CASSPPVVYEQYF
j_gene: TRBJ2-3; d_gene: -; v_gene: TRBV30; abundance: -; CDR3nt: TGTGCCTGGAGAAGGGAAGGACTAACCACAGATACGCAGTATTTT; CDR3aa: CAWRREGLTTDTQYF
j_gene: TRBJ2-2; d_gene: TRBD1; v_gene: TRBV5-1; abundance: few; CDR3nt: TGCGCCAGCAGCCCGGGACAGGGGAGAACCGGGGAGCTGTTTTTT; CDR3aa: CASSPGQGRTGELFF
j_gene: TRBJ1-5; d_gene: -; v_gene: TRBV6-6; abundance: -; CDR3nt: TGTGCCAGCAGTAACACCTACATTCAGCCCCAGCATTTT; CDR3aa: CASSNTYIQPQHF
j_gene: TRBJ2-3; d_gene: -; v_gene: TRBV18; abundance: -; CDR3nt: TGTGCCAGCTCACCGTGGGTGACTAGCACAGATACGCAGTATTTT; CDR3aa: CASSPWVTSTDTQYF
j_gene: TRBJ2-3; d_gene: -; v_gene: TRBV7-3; abundance: -; CDR3nt: TGTGCCAGCAGCCCAGGGGGACTAAAGACAGATACGCAGTATTTT; CDR3aa: CASSPGGLKTDTQYF
j_gene: TRBJ2-2; d_gene: -; v_gene: TRBV18; abundance: -; CDR3nt: TGTGCCAGCTCACCCGACAGGAAGAACACCGGGGAGCTGTTTTTT; CDR3aa: CASSPDRKNTGELFF
j_gene: TRBJ1-5; d_gene: -; v_gene: TRBV5-5; abundance: -; CDR3nt: TGTGCCAGCAGCTACGGGGATAGACGTCAGCCCCAGCATTTT; CDR3aa: CASSYGDRRQPQHF
j_gene: TRBJ2-3; d_gene: -; v_gene: TRBV7-9; abundance: -; CDR3nt: TGTGCCAGCAGCCCCCTTCATCAGGTGAATACGCAGTATTTT; CDR3aa: CASSPLHQVNTQYF
j_gene: TRBJ1-6; d_gene: TRBD1; v_gene: TRBV2; abundance: -; CDR3nt: TGTGCCAGCAGTGGGGACCGGGACAGGGCTTATTCACCCCTCCACTTT; CDR3aa: CASSGDRDRAYSPLHF
j_gene: TRBJ1-5; d_gene: -; v_gene: TRBV19; abundance: -; CDR3nt: TGTGCCAGTAGGCCAAGGACTGCTAGCAATCAGCCCCAGCATTTT; CDR3aa: CASRPRTASNQPQHF
j_gene: TRBJ2-5; d_gene: -; v_gene: TRBV7-3; abundance: -; CDR3nt: TGTGCCAGCAGCCCGTGGGGCACCCGGGGGCGTGAGACCCAGTACTTC; CDR3aa: CASSPWGTRGRETQYF
j_gene: TRBJ1-1; d_gene: -; v_gene: TRBV30; abundance: once; CDR3nt: TGTGCCTGGAGTGTAAGAATGAACACTGAAGCTTTCTTT; CDR3aa: CAWSVRMNTEAFF
j_gene: TRBJ1-6; d_gene: -; v_gene: TRBV7-9; abundance: once; CDR3nt: TGTGCCAGCAGCTTAGTCGGGGGCTCACCCCTCCACTTT; CDR3aa: CASSLVGGSPLHF
j_gene: TRBJ1-2; d_gene: TRBD1; v_gene: TRBV7-2; abundance: -; CDR3nt: TGTGCCAGCAGCCGCGGGGGCAAGACAGGGAGCTGGGGCTACACCTTC; CDR3aa: CASSRGGKTGSWGYTF
j_gene: TRBJ1-1; d_gene: -; v_gene: TRBV21-1; abundance: -; CDR3nt: TGTGCCAGCAGCACCAGGGGGGGCAGGGGAAACACTGAAGCTTTCTTT; CDR3aa: CASSTRGGRGNTEAFF
j_gene: TRBJ2-7; d_gene: -; v_gene: TRBV7-2; abundance: -; CDR3nt: TGTGCCAGCAGATCCCTTGGGCTAGGCAGGGCCTCTTCCTACGAGCAGTACTTC; CDR3aa: CASRSLGLGRASSYEQYF
j_gene: TRBJ1-4; d_gene: TRBD1; v_gene: TRBV29-1; abundance: -; CDR3nt: TGCAGCGTTGACCTTGGGACAGGGGCTGCTAAACTGTTTTTT; CDR3aa: CSVDLGTGAAKLFF
j_gene: TRBJ1-6; d_gene: -; v_gene: TRBV21-1; abundance: few; CDR3nt: TGTGCCAGCAGCAAAGGAGGGGGAGATAATTCACCCCTCCACTTT; CDR3aa: CASSKGGGDNSPLHF
j_gene: TRBJ1-5; d_gene: TRBD1; v_gene: TRBV19; abundance: -; CDR3nt: TGTGCCAGTAGAATGGACAGGGTGGAAAATCAGCCCCAGCATTTT; CDR3aa: CASRMDRVENQPQHF
j_gene: TRBJ2-4; d_gene: -; v_gene: TRBV27; abundance: -; CDR3nt: TGTGCCAGCAGGACTCTCGAAGCTCGACGGAGCATTCAGTACTTC; CDR3aa: CASRTLEARRSIQYF
j_gene: TRBJ2-7; d_gene: TRBD2; v_gene: TRBV4-1; abundance: -; CDR3nt: TGCGCCAGCAGCCGCGAGATGGGTGGGGGGGTTACCTACGAGCAGTACTTC; CDR3aa: CASSREMGGGVTYEQYF
j_gene: TRBJ1-2; d_gene: -; v_gene: TRBV30; abundance: -; CDR3nt: TGTGCCTGGAGTGAACAGCACTATGGCTACACCTTC; CDR3aa: CAWSEQHYGYTF
j_gene: TRBJ1-6; d_gene: -; v_gene: TRBV2; abundance: medium-sized; CDR3nt: TGTGCCAGCAGTAATGAACACGTTAATTCACCCCTCCACTTT; CDR3aa: CASSNEHVNSPLHF
j_gene: TRBJ2-7; d_gene: TRBD1; v_gene: TRBV6-9; abundance: once; CDR3nt: TGTGCCAGCAGGACCGGGACAGCGTCCTCCGAGCAGTACTTC; CDR3aa: CASRTGTASSEQYF
j_gene: TRBJ2-7; d_gene: -; v_gene: TRBV5-6; abundance: -; CDR3nt: TGTGCCAGCAGCTCGTGGGCTTACGAGCAGTACTTC; CDR3aa: CASSSWAYEQYF
j_gene: TRBJ1-1; d_gene: TRBD1; v_gene: TRBV5-1; abundance: -; CDR3nt: TGCGCCAGCAGCGAGGGACAGCTGAACACTGAAGCTTTCTTT; CDR3aa: CASSEGQLNTEAFF
j_gene: TRBJ1-4; d_gene: -; v_gene: TRBV6-1; abundance: -; CDR3nt: TGTGCCAGCAGTGATGCGGGGGTCGAAAAACTGTTTTTT; CDR3aa: CASSDAGVEKLFF